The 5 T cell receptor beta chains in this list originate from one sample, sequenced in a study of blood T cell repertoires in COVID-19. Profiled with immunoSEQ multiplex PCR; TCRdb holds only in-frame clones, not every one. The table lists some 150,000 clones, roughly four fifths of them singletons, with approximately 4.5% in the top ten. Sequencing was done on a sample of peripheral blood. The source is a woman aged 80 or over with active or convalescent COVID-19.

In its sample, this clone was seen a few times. The CDR3 sequence: CATRGRSYSNQPQHF. In nucleotides, the CDR3 is TGTGCCACCCGAGGGCGGAGCTATAGCAATCAGCCCCAGCATTTT. The V call is TRBV19, the J call TRBJ1-5; no clear D. The CDR3 totals 15 residues. Germline lookup yields CDR1 LNHDA and CDR2 SQIVND (reference sequence). V was cut by 10 bases and J by 0 bases, with 16 bases left in between.

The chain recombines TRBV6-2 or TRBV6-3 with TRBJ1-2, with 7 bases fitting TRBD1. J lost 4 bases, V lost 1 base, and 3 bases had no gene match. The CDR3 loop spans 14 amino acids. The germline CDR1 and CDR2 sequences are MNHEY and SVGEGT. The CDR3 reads CASSYWGQLYGYTF. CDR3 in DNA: TGTGCCAGCAGTTACTGGGGACAGCTCTATGGCTACACCTTC.

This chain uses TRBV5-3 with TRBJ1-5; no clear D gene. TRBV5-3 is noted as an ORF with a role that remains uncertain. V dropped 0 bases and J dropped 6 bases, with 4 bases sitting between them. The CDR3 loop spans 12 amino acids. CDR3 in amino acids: CARSLVRQPQHF. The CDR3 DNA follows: TGTGCCAGAAGCTTGGTCCGTCAGCCCCAGCATTTT.

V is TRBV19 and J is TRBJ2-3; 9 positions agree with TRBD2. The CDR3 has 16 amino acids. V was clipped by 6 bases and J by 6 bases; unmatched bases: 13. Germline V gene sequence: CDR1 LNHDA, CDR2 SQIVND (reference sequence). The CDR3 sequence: CASRFLAGPRGDTQYF. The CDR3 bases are TGTGCCAGTAGATTCCTAGCGGGGCCACGGGGGGATACGCAGTATTTT.

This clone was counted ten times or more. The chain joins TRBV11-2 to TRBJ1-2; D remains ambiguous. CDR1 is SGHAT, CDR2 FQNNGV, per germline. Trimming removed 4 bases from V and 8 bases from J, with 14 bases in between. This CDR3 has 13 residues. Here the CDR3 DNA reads TGTGCCAGCAGCTCGGGTGGCTTAGGAGGCTACACCTTC. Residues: CASSSGGLGGYTF.